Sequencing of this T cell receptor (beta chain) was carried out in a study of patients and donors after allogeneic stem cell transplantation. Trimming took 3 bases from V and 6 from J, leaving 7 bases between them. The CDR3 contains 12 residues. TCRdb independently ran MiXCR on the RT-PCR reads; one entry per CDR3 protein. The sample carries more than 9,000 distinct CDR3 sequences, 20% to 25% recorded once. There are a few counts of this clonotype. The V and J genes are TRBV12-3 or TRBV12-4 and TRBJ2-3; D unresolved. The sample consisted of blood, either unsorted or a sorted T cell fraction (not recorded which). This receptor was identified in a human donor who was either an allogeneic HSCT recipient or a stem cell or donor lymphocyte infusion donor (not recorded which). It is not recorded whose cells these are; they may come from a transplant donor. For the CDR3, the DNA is TGTGCCAGCAGTTTGAAGCTGGATACGCAGTATTTT. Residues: CASSLKLDTQYF.